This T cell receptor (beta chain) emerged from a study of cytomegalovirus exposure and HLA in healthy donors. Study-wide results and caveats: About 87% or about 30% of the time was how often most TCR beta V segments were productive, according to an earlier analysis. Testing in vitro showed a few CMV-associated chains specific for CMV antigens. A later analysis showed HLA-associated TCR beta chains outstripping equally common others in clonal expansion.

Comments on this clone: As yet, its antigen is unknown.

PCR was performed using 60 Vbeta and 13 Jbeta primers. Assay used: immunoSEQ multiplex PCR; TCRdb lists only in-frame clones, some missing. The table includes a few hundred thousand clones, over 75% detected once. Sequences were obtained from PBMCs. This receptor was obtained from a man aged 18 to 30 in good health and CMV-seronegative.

CDR3 in amino acids: CASSLDRSSGSDEQFF. DNA for the CDR3: TGTGCCAGCAGCTTAGATCGTTCTAGCGGGAGCGATGAGCAGTTCTTC. The chain joins TRBV11-2 to TRBJ2-1, with 10 positions matching TRBD2. CDR1 and CDR2 from the germline V gene are SGHAT and FQNNGV. The J segment lost 8 bases and the V segment lost 0 bases, leaving 7 bases of the junction unmatched. The CDR3 length is 16 residues.